Sequencing of this T cell receptor beta chain was carried out in a study of control samples from healthy donors and cancer patients (TCRdb year 2020). Library preparation used the immunoSEQ multiplex PCR assay. TCRdb obtained this table from immuneACCESS and retained in-frame rearrangements with V and J assigned. These tables miss some clones; where compared with another copy, unresolved V genes account for less than half of the shortfall, and the remainder is unexplained. The sample includes about 150,000 clones, with roughly 94% observed a single time. The ten largest account for about 5.6% of the sample. The germline V gene (reference sequence) gives CDR1 as WNHNN and CDR2 as SYGVQD. The CDR3 runs 13 residues from the cysteine to the phenylalanine. The CDR3 DNA has 39 bases and is translated from base 1. V and J are truncated by 3 bases and 10 bases respectively, leaving an intervening sequence of 10 bases.

Points on this clone: Its antigen is unknown. Within one base of it there is no much larger clone, and no base qualities were kept.

The sequenced material came from blood. The receptor was isolated from a middle-aged man in good health. The rearrangement combines TRBV10-1 with TRBJ1-6; the D gene lacks a confident call. The CDR3 region: CASSDRRGSPLHF. The nucleotides read TGCGCCAGCAGTGATCGGCGGGGATCACCCCTCCACTTT.